This entry is about one T cell receptor (beta chain). This clone was seen a few times. Its antigen remains unidentified. No base quality values were provided; no much bigger clone lies one nucleotide off. This entry comes from a study of blood T cell repertoires in COVID-19 (TCRdb year 2020). A note on the overall study: Samples covering the acute and convalescent phases of COVID-19 were provided by collaborators in the United States, Italy and Spain. The repertoires were released in a freely available public database intended as a resource for research on the immune response to SARS-CoV-2. Where HLA class I and class II types were available, the types were taken from metadata supplied by the sample provider, not from assay-based typing. Deeply sampled blood TCRbeta repertoires from subjects exposed to, actively infected with, or recovered from COVID-19 were included in the dataset. The samples were drawn from the first 160 participants of the ongoing ImmuneRACE study and from 1,254 subjects provided by 6 global collaborators. A de-identified subject ID, COVID-19 status, age in years and sex were almost always included in the sample metadata. The material from the prospective study consisted of cDNA or gDNA derived from T cells, B-cell-depleted T cells, or PBMCs. Results the study describes overall, beyond this receptor: The quantity of clinical and demographic metadata differed by source and by participant and was supplied without curation.

The immunoSEQ Assay, a bias-controlled multiplex PCR, was used to amplify TCRbeta CDR3 regions from genomic DNA. On the study's bioinformatics: Nucleated cell counts per sample were estimated from amplification of reference gene primers within the assay. To quantify the absolute abundance of each unique TCRbeta CDR3 rearrangement, sequence reads were collapsed and filtered. For each sample, productive Simpson clonality was calculated by taking the square root of Simpson's diversity index across productive rearrangements. The table comes from immuneACCESS by way of TCRdb, which keeps in-frame sequences with V and J called. Part of the clones is missing from these tables; in studies checked, under half for an unresolved V gene and the rest for unknown reasons. V and J calls and clone size come straight from that table; D and trimming were deduced from the DNA. This sample gives approximately 240,000 clones in total; about 85% of them show up just once. The ten most abundant clones make up around 5.5% of the sample.

Samples from volunteer blood donors who had recovered from COVID-19 were contributed by a second Seattle source. The collaborating institutions used their own protocols to collect whole blood in K2EDTA tubes. For TCRbeta analysis, collaborators shipped samples as frozen whole blood, isolated PBMCs, or DNA extracted from either of those sample types. Sequencing used peripheral blood. This clonotype originated in a woman in her sixties or seventies who had recovered from COVID-19.

The CDR3 corresponds to CASSLTGGPAYEQYF. The DNA sequence follows: TGTGCCAGCAGCTTAACCGGGGGGCCCGCCTACGAGCAGTACTTC. This receptor chain uses TRBV7-3 and TRBJ2-7; the D gene is perhaps TRBD2, on 7 matching bases. CDR1 and CDR2 (SGHTA, FQGTGA) derive from the germline V gene. Trimming removed 0 bases from V and 2 bases from J, leaving 11 bases between the germline ends. Taken from cysteine to phenylalanine, the CDR3 has 15 residues. Only the CDR3 portion is preserved as DNA: 45 bases, with reading frame beginning at the first base.